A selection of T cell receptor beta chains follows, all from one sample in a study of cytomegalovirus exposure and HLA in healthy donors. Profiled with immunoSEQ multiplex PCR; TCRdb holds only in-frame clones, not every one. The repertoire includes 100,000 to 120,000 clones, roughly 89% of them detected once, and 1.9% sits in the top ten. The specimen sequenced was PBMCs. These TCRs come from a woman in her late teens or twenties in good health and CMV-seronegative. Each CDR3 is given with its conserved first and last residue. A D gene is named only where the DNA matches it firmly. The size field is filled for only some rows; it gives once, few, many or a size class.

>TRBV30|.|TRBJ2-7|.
CAWSEGDQKYF
TGTGCCTGGAGTGAGGGGGACCAAAAGTACTTC
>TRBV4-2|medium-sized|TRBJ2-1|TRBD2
CASSQDSGGGPSEQFF
TGTGCCAGCAGCCAAGACAGCGGGGGAGGGCCCTCTGAGCAGTTCTTC
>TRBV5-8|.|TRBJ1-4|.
CASSLTGESGEKLFF
TGTGCCAGCAGCCTGACAGGCGAATCGGGTGAAAAACTGTTTTTT
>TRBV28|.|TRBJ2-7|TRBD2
CASRPTGLAGEQYF
TGTGCCAGCAGGCCTACAGGGCTAGCGGGCGAGCAGTACTTC
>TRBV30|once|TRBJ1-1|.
CAWKRGHLNTEAFF
TGTGCCTGGAAGAGAGGACACTTGAACACTGAAGCTTTCTTT
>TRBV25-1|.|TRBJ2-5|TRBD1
CASSRTGGFVQETQYF
TGTGCCAGCAGTAGGACAGGGGGTTTCGTCCAAGAGACCCAGTACTTC
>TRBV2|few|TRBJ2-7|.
CASSVSYEQYF
TGTGCCAGCAGTGTCAGCTACGAGCAGTACTTC
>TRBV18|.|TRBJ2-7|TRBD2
CASSPPGTSGGREQYF
TGTGCCAGCTCACCTCCCGGGACTAGCGGGGGGCGCGAGCAGTACTTC
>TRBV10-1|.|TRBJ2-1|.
CASSESTLGAEQFF
TGCGCCAGCAGTGAGTCGACTCTTGGAGCTGAGCAGTTCTTC
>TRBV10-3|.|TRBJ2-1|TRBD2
CAIRPAGAHYNEQFF
TGTGCCATCAGGCCAGCGGGGGCACACTACAATGAGCAGTTCTTC
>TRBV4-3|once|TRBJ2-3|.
CASSQEIQGTDTQYF
TGCGCCAGCAGCCAAGAAATCCAGGGCACAGATACGCAGTATTTT
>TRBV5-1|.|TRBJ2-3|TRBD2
CASSYLGLAADTQYF
TGCGCCAGCAGCTACCTTGGACTAGCGGCAGATACGCAGTATTTT
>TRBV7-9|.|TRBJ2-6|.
CASSTDSLLSGANVLTF
TGTGCCAGCAGCACAGACAGCCTCCTCTCTGGGGCCAACGTCCTGACTTTC
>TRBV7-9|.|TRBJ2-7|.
CASRYRDARRDEQYF
TGTGCCAGCAGGTACAGGGATGCTCGTCGGGACGAGCAGTACTTC
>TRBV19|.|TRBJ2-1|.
CASKRMTPVHEQFF
TGTGCCAGTAAGCGAATGACCCCCGTCCATGAGCAGTTCTTC
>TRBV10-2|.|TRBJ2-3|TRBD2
CASSERVGVAGDTQYF
TGCGCCAGCAGTGAGAGGGTGGGGGTAGCGGGCGATACGCAGTATTTT
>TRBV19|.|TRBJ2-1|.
CASSILRLVNEQFF
TGTGCCAGTAGTATATTGCGACTCGTAAATGAGCAGTTCTTC
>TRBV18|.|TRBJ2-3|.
CASSPPGGLVGTDTQYF
TGTGCCAGCTCACCACCCGGGGGGCTAGTAGGGACAGATACGCAGTATTTT
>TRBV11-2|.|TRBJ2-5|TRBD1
CASSPRQGVGETQYF
TGTGCCAGCAGCCCCCGGCAGGGGGTAGGGGAGACCCAGTACTTC
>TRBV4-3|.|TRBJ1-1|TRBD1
CASSRGTGGTEAFF
TGCGCCAGCAGCCGCGGGACAGGGGGCACTGAAGCTTTCTTT
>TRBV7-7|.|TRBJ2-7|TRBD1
CAGSSGQGGYEQYF
TGTGCTGGCAGCTCGGGACAGGGAGGCTACGAGCAGTACTTC
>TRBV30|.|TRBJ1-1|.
CAWSAQSGAEAFF
TGTGCCTGGAGTGCACAGTCCGGCGCTGAAGCTTTCTTT
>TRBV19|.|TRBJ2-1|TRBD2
CASSVQPGLGNEQFF
TGTGCCAGTAGTGTTCAGCCGGGACTAGGGAATGAGCAGTTCTTC
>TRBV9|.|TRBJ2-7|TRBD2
CASSRGPFTSGGFAEQYF
TGTGCCAGCAGCCGAGGCCCCTTTACTAGCGGGGGTTTCGCCGAGCAGTACTTC
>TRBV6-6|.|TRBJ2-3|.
CASSRLAPADTQYF
TGTGCCAGCAGTCGCCTAGCGCCCGCAGATACGCAGTATTTT
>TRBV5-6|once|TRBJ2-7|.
CASSFDRNYEQYF
TGTGCCAGCAGCTTTGACAGGAACTACGAGCAGTACTTC
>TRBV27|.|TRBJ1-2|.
CASSLAQAPRNGYTF
TGTGCCAGCAGTTTAGCCCAGGCCCCCCGTAATGGCTACACCTTC
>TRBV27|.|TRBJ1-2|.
CASSFTPIRQYYGYTF
TGTGCCAGCAGTTTCACACCCATCAGACAGTACTATGGCTACACCTTC
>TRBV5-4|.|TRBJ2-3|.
CASSSELGGVWTDTQYF
TGTGCCAGCAGTTCCGAACTGGGGGGAGTATGGACAGATACGCAGTATTTT
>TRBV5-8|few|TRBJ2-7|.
CASCASASYEQYF
TGTGCCAGCTGTGCTAGCGCGTCCTACGAGCAGTACTTC
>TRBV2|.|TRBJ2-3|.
CASSERRDSDTQYF
TGTGCCAGCAGTGAGAGGCGGGACTCGGATACGCAGTATTTT